The next 32 T cell receptor beta chains were all read from a single sample in a study of molecular identifiers for immune sequencing clone quantification. TCRdb passed the PCR reads through MiXCR, listing each CDR3 protein once. The sample includes some 70,000 distinct CDR3 sequences, around a sixth of them seen just once. Sequenced input: naive CD8+ T cells from blood, with Jurkat cell RNA spiked in. Described subset: FACS-sorted CD8+CD4-CCR7+CD45RA+ naive T cells. These TCRs come from a human donor in good health. Some libraries in this study had Jurkat cell RNA spiked in.

This chain connects TRBV11-2 to TRBJ1-1, with unresolved D. Germline CDR1 and CDR2: SGHAT and FQNNGV. The CDR3 length is 16 residues. The ends were cut back, 5 bases at V and 3 bases at J, with 19 bases in the middle. In DNA, the CDR3 is TGTGCCAGCAGCGACTACCCAGGAAGGGCGGACACTGAAGCTTTCTTT. Translating it yields CASSDYPGRADTEAFF.

This clonotype was counted ten times or more. V is TRBV6-1 and J is TRBJ2-3; 8 positions agree with TRBD2. The CDR3 spans 17 residues. Germline V gene lookup returns CDR1 MNHNS and CDR2 SASEGT. Trimming cost V 1 base and J 1 base; bases outside gene matches: 7. As DNA, the CDR3 is TGTGCCAGCAGTGAAGACTTTTGGCGGGAGGGCACAGATACGCAGTATTTT. Residues: CASSEDFWREGTDTQYF.

This clonotype was seen only a few times. This chain joins TRBV12-3 or TRBV12-4 and TRBJ2-7; 8 bases align to TRBD1. The CDR3 is made up of 14 amino acids. Trimming removed 3 bases from V and 3 bases from J; junction bases left unmatched: 4. The CDR3 sequence is CASSFQGAIYEQYF. The CDR3 nucleotides read TGTGCCAGCAGTTTCCAGGGGGCAATCTACGAGCAGTACTTC.

This clonotype was recorded many times. The chain uses TRBV20-1 and TRBJ1-6; tentative D call: TRBD1 (5 bases). Germline CDR1 and CDR2: DFQATT and SNEGSKA (reference sequence). V was pared by 1 base and J by 4 bases, with 17 bases between. CDR3 size: 17 residues. CDR3 amino acids: CSARARVVGEYNSPLHF. Written as DNA, the CDR3 is TGCAGTGCTAGAGCGAGGGTGGTAGGGGAGTATAATTCACCCCTCCACTTT.

Ten or more counts support this clonotype. The chain has TRBV5-4 and TRBJ2-1; 7 nucleotides agree with TRBD2. Germline CDR1 reads SGHNT; CDR2 reads YYREEE (reference sequence). The CDR3 spans 13 residues. After removal of 0 bases from V and 8 bases from J, the junction contained 2 bases not matched to a gene. The CDR3 nucleotides read TGTGCCAGCAGCTTGGGACTAGCCGATGAGCAGTTCTTC. This gives the protein CASSLGLADEQFF. The whole variable domain, remainder taken from reference TRBV5-4 and TRBJ2-1, is ETGVTQSPTHLIKTRGQQVTLRCSSQSGHNTVSWYQQALGQGPQFIFQYYREEENGRGNFPPRFSGLQFPNYSSELNVNALELDDSALYLCASSLGLADEQFFGPGTRLTVL.

As to this clonotype: A read error may be the cause here, since a much bigger clone is one base away. Likely a read error: the CDR3 ends without its conserved phenylalanine or tryptophan. The chain employs TRBV27 and TRBJ1-1; D is ambiguous. Deletions cut 2 bases from V and 6 bases from J, with 7 bases between. The CDR3 length is 12 residues. Germline lookup yields CDR1 MNHEY and CDR2 SMNVEV (reference sequence). The CDR3 loop reads CASSLGGAEAFS. The CDR3 bases are TGTGCCAGCAGTTTAGGCGGTGCTGAAGCTTTCTCT.

V usage is TRBV30 and J usage is TRBJ2-7, with 8 bases that match TRBD2. The V and J ends lost 1 base and 5 bases, in that order; junction bases with no gene match: 10. Germline CDR1 and CDR2: GTSNPN and SVGIG (reference sequence). CDR3 length: 15 amino acids. CDR3: CAWSGGAGGNDEQYF. In DNA, the CDR3 is TGTGCCTGGAGTGGGGGGGCGGGAGGAAACGACGAGCAGTACTTC.

Concerning this clonotype itself: Since a much larger clone is just one base distant, this may be a read error. The V gene is TRBV4-3, the J gene TRBJ2-1; TRBD2 might be the D (5 bases). Looked up from germline, CDR1 is LGHNA and CDR2 is YSLEER. CDR3 length equals 17 residues. The CDR3 DNA is TGCGCCGGCAGCCAGGACTCCCCTAACTATGAATCCAATGAGCAGTTCTTC. Translating gives CAGSQDSPNYESNEQFF.

V gene TRBV2 combines with J gene TRBJ1-5; D possibly corresponds to TRBD1 (5 bases). Germline assignment: CDR1 SNHLY and CDR2 FYNNEI. The V gene lost 4 bases and the J gene lost 4 bases, with 8 bases spanning the gap. This CDR3 spans 13 amino acids. The CDR3 DNA reads TGTGCCAGCAGTGCAGGGAGGAATCAGCCCCAGCATTTT. It is translated as CASSAGRNQPQHF.

This clonotype was observed many times. This chain uses TRBV7-9 with TRBJ1-3, with D unresolved. CDR1 SEHNR and CDR2 FQNEAQ come from the germline V gene (reference sequence). This CDR3 region has 15 residues. The V gene lost 5 bases and the J gene lost 0 bases, with 11 bases spanning the gap. CDR3 in DNA: TGTGCCAGCAGCCCACCGGCCTCCTCTGGAAACACCATATATTTT. Residues: CASSPPASSGNTIYF.

This clonotype was detected ten times or more. The chain recombines TRBV12-3 or TRBV12-4 with TRBJ2-5; D is uncertain. Trimming left V 5 bases short and J 5 bases short, with 18 bases between. This CDR3 comprises 15 residues. DNA for the CDR3: TGTGCCAGCAGTCCCCCGGGCCTCATCAGGGAGACCCAGTACTTC. Amino acid sequence: CASSPPGLIRETQYF.

This clonotype was counted ten times or more. This chain joins TRBV3-1 and TRBJ2-3; perhaps TRBD2 as D (6 bases). CDR1 LGHDT and CDR2 YNNKEL come from the germline V gene (reference sequence). This CDR3 has 15 amino acids. Between the trimmed V and J ends, which lost 4 bases and 6 bases, there was a span of 17 bases. CDR3 coding DNA: TGTGCCAGCAGCCCACTGACTAGTCTGGGCGATACGCAGTATTTT. Protein sequence: CASSPLTSLGDTQYF.

As concerns this clonotype: A clone one base away is much larger, so this may be a read error. The rearrangement links TRBV6-5 to TRBJ2-2, with D perhaps TRBD2 (6 bases). Germline V gives CDR1 MNHEY, CDR2 SVGAGI. V was pared by 5 bases and J by 0 bases, with 13 bases between. The CDR3 loop spans 16 amino acids. The CDR3 here is CASSRESGPNTGELFF. CDR3 sequence (DNA): TGTGCCAGCAGTCGGGAGTCGGGCCCGAACACCGGGGAGCTGTTTTTT.

With respect to this clonotype: One junction end does not reproduce the germline sequence, and a read error may be involved. The rearrangement links TRBV7-6 to TRBJ2-1; no firm D call. CDR1 is SGHVS and CDR2 is FNYEAQ in the germline V gene. The CDR3 length is 11 residues. CDR3 loop: CASGSYSEQFF. In nucleotides, the CDR3 is TGTGCCAGCGGGTCGTACAGTGAGCAGTTCTTC.

This clonotype appeared many times. The rearrangement joins TRBV23-1 to TRBJ1-1; D is unresolved. TRBV23-1 is an ORF; its function is uncertain. The length of the CDR3 is 19 residues. V lost 7 bases to trimming and J lost 2 bases, with 29 bases between them. The DNA for the CDR3 is TGCGCCAGCACTTCCCTACTCCCTATGAAGAGAGGATTCAACACTGAAGCTTTCTTT. Translating gives CASTSLLPMKRGFNTEAFF.

Comments on this clonotype: This could be a read error, since a much larger clone is one nucleotide away. The missing conserved phenylalanine or tryptophan at the end of this CDR3 makes a read error likely. The chain combines TRBV29-1 with TRBJ1-2; 8 bases align to TRBD1. Germline CDR1 SQVTM, CDR2 ANQGSEA. J gave up 5 bases and V 1 base, and 3 bases lay outside the gene matches. The length of the CDR3 is 13 residues. The CDR3 region has the DNA TGCAGCGTTGAAGGGACAGGGTGGTATGGCTACACCCTC. It yields the protein CSVEGTGWYGYTL.

This clonotype came up many times. The chain is built from TRBV6-5 and TRBJ1-4, with 7 bases that match TRBD1. V gave up 0 bases and J gave up 5 bases; unmatched junction bases: 6. CDR3 length equals 16 residues. Germline-derived CDR1 and CDR2 are MNHEY and SVGAGI. The CDR3 sequence is CASSYSVGQLNEKLFF. CDR3 bases: TGTGCCAGCAGTTACTCAGTGGGACAGCTAAATGAAAAACTGTTTTTT.

This clonotype was counted ten times or more. The chain recombines TRBV27 with TRBJ2-5, with 13 bases fitting TRBD2. V trimming: 5 bases; J trimming: 4 bases; junction bases outside the gene matches: 7. This CDR3 region has 16 residues. In germline, CDR1 is MNHEY, CDR2 SMNVEV (reference sequence). CDR3 bases: TGTGCCAGCAGTCAAGGACTAGCGGGAGTTGGAGAGACCCAGTACTTC. Translating it yields CASSQGLAGVGETQYF.

Many counts were recorded for this clonotype. The chain has TRBV9 and TRBJ2-7; 7 nucleotides match TRBD1. Germline V gene lookup returns CDR1 SGDLS and CDR2 YYNGEE. CDR3 length: 13 residues. V dropped 4 bases and J dropped 3; count of bases not matched to a gene: 4. CDR3 loop: CASSFRDSYEQYF. The CDR3 DNA is TGTGCCAGCAGCTTCCGGGACAGCTACGAGCAGTACTTC.

This clonotype was observed at least ten times. The chain recombines TRBV7-8 with TRBJ2-3; TRBD1 is a possible D gene (6 bases). Germline V lookup: CDR1 SGHVS, CDR2 FQNEAQ. The CDR3 spans 15 residues. Between the trimmed V and J ends, which lost 5 bases and 1 base, there was a span of 13 bases. The CDR3 DNA reads as TGTGCCAGCAGCCCACAGGACAGCCGCACAGATACGCAGTATTTT. Encoded protein: CASSPQDSRTDTQYF. The variable domain in full, with the rest retrieved from reference TRBV7-8 and TRBJ2-3, is GAGVSQSPRYKVAKRGQDVALRCDPISGHVSLFWYQQALGQGPEFLTYFQNEAQLDKSGLPSDRFFAERPEGSVSTLKIQRTQQEDSAVYLCASSPQDSRTDTQYFGPGTRLTVL.

The DNA of the CDR3 is TGTGCCAGCAGCTTAGCATCGGGCGCTGGAAACACCATATATTTT. Translation: CASSLASGAGNTIYF. This chain joins TRBV7-2 and TRBJ1-3; D gene uncertain. The CDR3 is 15 amino acids. Germline V gene lookup returns CDR1 SGHTA and CDR2 FQGNSA. V was clipped by 0 bases and J by 2 bases, with 8 bases between them.

This clonotype occurred many times. CDR3 residues: CASSYVLSSGNEQFF. For the CDR3, the DNA is TGTGCCAGCAGTTACGTCCTCTCTAGCGGCAATGAGCAGTTCTTC. The chain links TRBV6-6 to TRBJ2-1; 7 bases are a match to TRBD2. Trimming took 2 bases from V and 6 from J; bases not matched to a gene: 7. The CDR3 is 15 amino acids. In germline, CDR1 is MNHNY, CDR2 SVGAGI (reference sequence).

The J gene is TRBJ1-5, the V gene TRBV7-9; D may be TRBD1 (5 bases). Trimming cost V 5 bases and J 3 bases, with 11 bases left between them. The CDR3 extends over 14 amino acids. CDR1 is SEHNR and CDR2 is FQNEAQ in the germline V gene (reference sequence). CDR3 bases: TGTGCCAGCAGCCCGGGGGGAATCAATCAGCCCCAGCATTTT. Encoded protein: CASSPGGINQPQHF.

This clonotype was seen at least ten times. The chain carries TRBV28 and TRBJ1-1; D may be TRBD1 (5 bases). V was pared by 7 bases and J by 1 base, with 22 bases between. CDR3 size: 17 residues. Germline loops: CDR1 MDHEN, CDR2 SYDVKM. In DNA form, the CDR3 reads TGTGCCAGCACTTCCTCGGGGGGTGGAGGGGCGAACACTGAAGCTTTCTTT. It translates to CASTSSGGGGANTEAFF.

This clonotype has a count of ten or more. The chain links TRBV4-1 to TRBJ1-2; D is unresolved. V lost 4 bases and J lost 2, with 11 bases in between. The CDR3 is made up of 14 amino acids. Per germline, CDR1 MGHRA and CDR2 YSYEKL. CDR3 sequence reads: CASSLRQENYGYTF. The DNA of the CDR3 is TGCGCCAGCAGCCTAAGGCAGGAGAACTATGGCTACACCTTC.

The chain links TRBV30 to TRBJ2-3; TRBD2 aligns across 9 bases. The CDR3 contains 15 residues. CDR1 is GTSNPN, CDR2 SVGIG, per germline (reference sequence). Trimming removed 2 bases from V and 6 bases from J; junction bases left unmatched: 9. The CDR3 reads CAWSMLAGASDTQYF. The CDR3 DNA reads TGTGCCTGGAGTATGTTAGCGGGAGCTTCTGATACGCAGTATTTT.

This clonotype showed up many times. V is TRBV13 and J is TRBJ2-2; D perhaps matches TRBD1 (6 bases). The CDR3 is 17 residues long. The V end lost 1 base, the J end lost 2 bases, and 14 bases lay between the germline ends. CDR1 and CDR2 from the germline V gene are PRHDT and FYEKMQ (reference sequence). DNA of the CDR3: TGTGCCAGCAGCTTAGTAGTAGGACAGCCCAACACCGGGGAGCTGTTTTTT. The encoded protein is CASSLVVGQPNTGELFF.

The chain is built from TRBV6-1 and TRBJ1-1; 7 positions agree with TRBD1. The CDR3 is 15 residues long. V lost 7 bases and J lost 5; bases outside the gene matches: 13. Germline CDR1 and CDR2: MNHNS and SASEGT. For the CDR3, the DNA is TGTGCCAGCATCGCACCAGGGGGGTTGGGGACTGAAGCTTTCTTT. This encodes CASIAPGGLGTEAFF.

This clonotype was seen more than once but under ten times. The chain combines TRBV9 with TRBJ2-5; tentative D call: TRBD2 (5 bases). V lost 3 bases and J lost 7, with 10 bases in between. CDR1 SGDLS and CDR2 YYNGEE come from the germline V gene. The CDR3 length is 12 residues. CDR3 coding DNA: TGTGCCAGCAGCGCGGACGGAGGGACCCAGTACTTC. Its protein is CASSADGGTQYF. Looking up the rest from reference TRBV9 and TRBJ2-5 gives the full variable domain: DSGVTQTPKHLITATGQRVTLRCSPRSGDLSVYWYQQSLDQGLQFLIQYYNGEERAKGNILERFSAQQFPDLHSELNLSSLELGDSALYFCASSADGGTQYFGPGTRLLVL.

Comments on this clonotype: The junction does not match germline at one end; this may be a read error. The rearrangement joins TRBV19 to TRBJ2-1; 8 bases align to TRBD2. This CDR3 has 15 residues. CDR1 is LNHDA, CDR2 SQIVND, per germline (reference sequence). The CDR3 sequence: CGSSILREGPDEQFF. In DNA form, the CDR3 reads TGTGGCAGTAGTATCCTCCGGGAGGGCCCGGATGAGCAGTTCTTC. The entire variable domain, with the rest obtained from reference TRBV19 and TRBJ2-1, is as follows: DGGITQSPKYLFRKEGQNVTLSCEQNLNHDAMYWYRQDPGQGLRLIYYSQIVNDFQKGDIAEGYSVSREKKESFPLTVTSAQKNPTAFYLCGSSILREGPDEQFFGPGTRLTVL.

As concerns this clonotype: A clone one base away is much larger, so this may be a read error. The V gene is TRBV9, the J gene TRBJ1-1; 7 bases map to TRBD1. The CDR3 is 12 residues long. The germline V gene has CDR1 SGDLS and CDR2 YYNGEE. The DNA for the CDR3 is TGTGCCAGCAGCGAACAGGGGCCTGAAGCTCTCTTT. Translated, it gives CASSEQGPEALF.

As concerns this clonotype: Just one base apart from a much larger clone, this may be a read error. This chain joins TRBV7-9 and TRBJ2-7, with a possible D match to TRBD2 (5 bases). The CDR3 runs to 14 residues. Trimming removed 5 bases from V and 9 bases from J, with 20 bases in between. Germline loops: CDR1 SEHNR, CDR2 FQNEAQ (reference sequence). This CDR3 reads CASSPGPGMGGQYF. The CDR3 coding sequence is TGTGCCAGCAGCCCAGGCCCGGGGATGGGCGGGCAGTACTTC.